A single sample is the source of the 20 T cell receptor beta chains below, sequenced in a study of long-term antiretroviral therapy in people with HIV. Researchers report immunoSEQ v3.0 was run at survey level. Produced via immunoSEQ multiplex PCR; TCRdb's table is partial and in-frame only. Among 30,000 to 35,000 clones listed, nearly 95% were seen once. This sample comprised unsorted PBMCs, obtained about 5.1 years after starting antiretroviral therapy. The receptor set was obtained from a woman aged 45 to 65 with HIV.

CDR3 DNA sequence: TGTGCCAGCAGTCCGGGACTAGCGGGGCTACAGGCAGATACGCAGTATTTT. Translating it yields CASSPGLAGLQADTQYF. The chain recombines TRBV9 with TRBJ2-3, with TRBD2 matching over 13 bases. Trimming cost V 5 bases and J 4 bases; bases outside gene matches: 10. CDR3 length: 17 amino acids. Germline loops: CDR1 SGDLS, CDR2 YYNGEE.

The J gene is TRBJ1-2, the V gene TRBV5-6, with a tentative D call TRBD1 (5 bases). This CDR3 contains 14 residues. Per germline, CDR1 SGHDT and CDR2 YYEEEE. V lost 4 bases, J lost 8 bases, and 18 bases lay in between. The CDR3 is CASSPTEASLGYTF. The CDR3 nucleotides read TGTGCCAGCAGCCCGACAGAGGCTTCATTGGGCTACACCTTC.

V gene TRBV4-2 combines with J gene TRBJ1-2; no reliable D call. Germline-derived CDR1 and CDR2 are LGHNA and YNFKEQ. The ends were cut back, 1 base at V and 2 bases at J, with 8 bases in the middle. This CDR3 spans 14 amino acids. The CDR3, as DNA: TGTGCCAGCAGCCAAGCCTCGGGGAACTATGGCTACACCTTC. Its protein product is CASSQASGNYGYTF.

The chain uses TRBV7-9 and TRBJ2-7; 9 bases are a match to TRBD1. The CDR3 totals 16 residues. In germline, CDR1 is SEHNR, CDR2 FQNEAQ (reference sequence). V lost 6 bases and J lost 3; bases outside the gene matches: 12. CDR3 protein: CASSLGTGLSYYEQYF. The CDR3 DNA reads as TGTGCCAGCAGTCTCGGGACAGGGTTGTCCTACTACGAGCAGTACTTC.

This chain's CDR3 is CASSQLATDTQYF. The CDR3 coding sequence is TGTGCCAGCAGCCAACTAGCGACAGATACGCAGTATTTT. The genes are TRBV7-9 and TRBJ2-3, with TRBD2 identical over 7 bases. The junction had 2 bases not matched to a gene; V was cut back by 5 bases and J by 3 bases. This CDR3 comprises 13 residues. CDR1 is SEHNR and CDR2 is FQNEAQ in the germline V gene (reference sequence). Complete variable domain (other parts from reference TRBV7-9 and TRBJ2-3): DTGVSQNPRHKITKRGQNVTFRCDPISEHNRLYWYRQTLGQGPEFLTYFQNEAQLEKSRLLSDRFSAERPKGSFSTLEIQRTEQGDSAMYLCASSQLATDTQYFGPGTRLTVL.

This rearrangement joins TRBV7-2 to TRBJ2-2; TRBD1 might be the D (6 bases). CDR3 length: 15 residues. CDR1 and CDR2 (germline): SGHTA, FQGNSA. Trimming took off 1 base at V and 3 bases at J, with 9 bases between the two ends. CDR3 bases: TGTGCCAGCAGCTTAGACAGGGCTCACACCGGGGAGCTGTTTTTT. Encoded protein: CASSLDRAHTGELFF.

The count of this clone is one. The rearrangement uses TRBV6-5 and TRBJ2-5; D not resolved. The germline V and J ends were trimmed by 4 bases and 1 base, with 10 bases remaining between them. Germline-derived CDR1 and CDR2 are MNHEY and SVGAGI. CDR3 size: 14 residues. Here the CDR3 reads CASSSDTSQETQYF. CDR3 DNA sequence: TGTGCCAGCAGTTCTGATACCTCCCAAGAGACCCAGTACTTC.

The CDR3 spells CASSSQGASGTEAFF. The CDR3 DNA sequence: TGTGCCAGCAGTTCCCAGGGGGCGTCGGGGACTGAAGCTTTCTTT. J is TRBJ1-1 and V is TRBV6-1, with TRBD1 matching over 8 bases. From germline, CDR1 is MNHNS and CDR2 SASEGT. V lost 5 bases and J lost 5; bases outside the gene matches: 10. The length of the CDR3 is 15 residues.

The chain recombines TRBV4-2 with TRBJ1-1; 8 bases match TRBD1. Trimming cost V 3 bases and J 1 base; bases outside gene matches: 4. This CDR3 is 15 amino acids long. Germline V lookup: CDR1 LGHNA, CDR2 YNFKEQ. In DNA form, the CDR3 reads TGTGCCAGCAGCCAGGATGGGACAGGGAACACTGAAGCTTTCTTT. This encodes CASSQDGTGNTEAFF.

This sequence joins TRBV7-9 and TRBJ1-6; D unresolved. This CDR3 has 13 residues. V was shortened by 10 bases and J by 6 bases, with 13 bases between the two germline ends. Per germline, CDR1 SEHNR and CDR2 FQNEAQ (reference sequence). CDR3 sequence reads: CATEKGLNSPLHF. The CDR3 DNA sequence: TGTGCCACCGAGAAGGGTCTTAATTCACCCCTCCACTTT.

The CDR3 loop reads CASSLGQGGQGTQYF. The CDR3 DNA reads as TGCGCCAGCAGCTTGGGACAGGGCGGGCAGGGGACCCAGTACTTC. The chain uses TRBV5-1 and TRBJ2-5; 7 bases map to TRBD1. CDR1 SGHRS and CDR2 YFSETQ come from the germline V gene. There are 15 residues in the CDR3. V was pared by 0 bases and J by 7 bases, with 9 bases of the junction left unmatched.

The rearrangement joins TRBV19 to TRBJ2-7; 11 bases are a match to TRBD2. V lost 6 bases to trimming and J lost 0 bases; unmatched junction nucleotides: 4. CDR3 length equals 15 residues. Per the germline V gene, CDR1 is LNHDA and CDR2 is SQIVND (reference sequence). The CDR3 coding sequence is TGTGCCAGTAGCCTAGCGGGGGGCAGCTCCTACGAGCAGTACTTC. Translation gives CASSLAGGSSYEQYF.

This sequence joins TRBV30 and TRBJ1-6; 7 bases are shared with TRBD1. The CDR3 is made up of 13 amino acids. Unmatched junction bases numbered 6, after V lost 8 bases and J lost 5 bases. Germline V lookup: CDR1 GTSNPN, CDR2 SVGIG (reference sequence). The CDR3 region is CAGGQENNSPLHF. DNA of the CDR3: TGTGCCGGCGGACAGGAAAATAATTCACCCCTCCACTTT.

The chain uses TRBV7-3 and TRBJ2-2, with TRBD2 matching 13 bases. The CDR3 consists of 17 residues. Germline V gene data show CDR1 as SGHTA and CDR2 as FQGTGA. The V segment lost 5 bases and the J segment 4 bases; nucleotides outside the gene matches: 7. The CDR3 nucleotides read TGTGCCAGCAGCCGAGGAGGGACTAGCGGGACCACCGGGGAGCTGTTTTTT. Amino acid sequence: CASSRGGTSGTTGELFF.

This sequence joins TRBV5-4 and TRBJ2-1; the match to TRBD1 covers 9 bases. The CDR3 loop spans 16 amino acids. Germline V gene data show CDR1 as SGHNT and CDR2 as YYREEE (reference sequence). V shed 0 bases and J 3 bases; nucleotides not matched to a gene: 4. CDR3 residues: CASSLGGTGSYNEQFF. In DNA form, the CDR3 reads TGTGCCAGCAGCTTGGGCGGGACAGGGAGCTACAATGAGCAGTTCTTC.

The chain is built from TRBV6-5 and TRBJ2-7, with D possibly being TRBD1 or TRBD2 (5 bases each). Germline CDR1 and CDR2: MNHEY and SVGAGI. Trimming cost V 2 bases and J 7 bases, with 18 bases left between them. The CDR3 sequence is 15 residues long. DNA for the CDR3: TGTGCCAGCAGTTACCCGGAGGCAGGGAGCAGGGAGCAGTACTTC. It translates to CASSYPEAGSREQYF.

V is TRBV19 and J is TRBJ1-1; possible D gene TRBD1, 5 bases. The germline V gene encodes CDR1 LNHDA and CDR2 SQIVND (reference sequence). The ends were cut back, 3 bases at V and 7 bases at J, with 12 bases in the middle. The CDR3 loop spans 13 amino acids. CDR3 protein: CASSIWGKSEAFF. DNA of the CDR3: TGTGCCAGTAGTATCTGGGGGAAGAGTGAAGCTTTCTTT.

The rearrangement joins TRBV5-6 to TRBJ1-6; the D is unclear. The CDR3 extends over 13 amino acids. With 1 base removed from V and 7 bases from J, the gap between germline ends came to 6 bases. The V gene's germline CDR1 is SGHDT and CDR2 YYEEEE. Here the CDR3 DNA reads TGTGCCAGCAGCTTGTCGACGAATTCACCCCTCCACTTT. It is translated as CASSLSTNSPLHF.

This chain links TRBV7-9 with TRBJ2-1, with TRBD1 as a possible D gene (6 bases). Germline V gives CDR1 SEHNR, CDR2 FQNEAQ (reference sequence). CDR3 length equals 14 residues. Trimming pared 2 bases from V and 4 bases from J, leaving 9 bases between. For the CDR3, the DNA is TGTGCCAGCAGCTTATTACAGGGATACAATGAGCAGTTCTTC. Protein: CASSLLQGYNEQFF.

The V call is TRBV5-1, the J call TRBJ2-5; D gene unclear. This CDR3 region has 13 residues. V was pared by 7 bases and J by 4 bases, with 14 bases between. CDR1 and CDR2 from the germline V gene are SGHRS and YFSETQ. The CDR3 coding sequence is TGCGCCAGCCGGGCCAGCTCACGAGAGACCCAGTACTTC. It yields the protein CASRASSRETQYF.